The clone carrying this T cell receptor beta chain came up many times. From germline, CDR1 is SGHNT and CDR2 YENEEA. V lost 0 bases, J lost 6 bases, and 2 bases stayed unmatched. The CDR3 has 13 residues. TCRdb reprocessed the 5' RACE reads with MiXCR, giving one entry per CDR3 protein. The table has 300,000 or so distinct CDR3 sequences, 8.7% seen once. The data stem from a study of T cells after yellow fever vaccination. This clonotype was obtained from a man aged 18 to 29 who received the YFV17D yellow fever vaccine. The chain joins TRBV11-3 to TRBJ2-7, with 7 bases aligning to TRBD1. Sequenced material: CD4+ T cells sorted from PBMCs, taken 5 days after the yellow fever booster vaccination. The CDR3 DNA reads as TGTGCCAGCAGCTTAGAGTCAGGGGGCGAGCAGTACTTC. Its protein product is CASSLESGGEQYF. Full variable domain (outside the CDR3, taken from reference TRBV11-3 and TRBJ2-7): EAGVVQSPRYKIIEKKQPVAFWCNPISGHNTLYWYLQNLGQGPELLIRYENEEAVDDSQLPKDRFSAERLKGVDSTLKIQPAELGDSAVYLCASSLESGGEQYFGPGTRLTVT.